Following are 32 T cell receptor beta chains from one sample sequenced in a study of T cells in Graves' hyperthyroidism and ophthalmopathy. RNA transcripts yielded amplified TCR beta CDR3 regions. The HTBI primer set drove a first-round RT-PCR of the TCR CDR3. TCRdb re-derived calls from the multiplex PCR reads in MiXCR, one entry per CDR3 protein. The data contain fewer than 450,000 distinct CDR3 sequences, about a sixth of them seen just once; the ten biggest clones take up about a third. The sample was blood. The origin of the receptors is a woman aged 25 to 45 with Graves' hyperthyroidism that later progressed to Graves' ophthalmopathy.

The table lists this clonotype with many counts. The rearrangement joins TRBV6-1 to TRBJ2-2; possibly TRBD2 for D (6 bases). V was trimmed by 5 bases and J by 6 bases, leaving 22 bases between them. Germline V gives CDR1 MNHNS, CDR2 SASEGT. CDR3 length: 17 residues. The DNA for the CDR3 is TGTGCCAGCAGTTACTTTAGCGGCGTGTCCAGCTCCGGGGAGCTGTTTTTT. Translated, it gives CASSYFSGVSSSGELFF.

A few counts support this clonotype. The chain joins TRBV7-6 to TRBJ1-5, with D perhaps TRBD1 (6 bases). The CDR3 is made up of 18 amino acids. Per germline, CDR1 SGHVS and CDR2 FNYEAQ. Trimming shortened V by 1 base and J by 2 bases, and 18 bases separated the two germline ends. The CDR3 protein is CASSLGDIRYMGNQPQHF. The CDR3 nucleotides read TGTGCCAGCAGCTTAGGGGACATCCGGTACATGGGCAATCAGCCCCAGCATTTT.

There are many counts of this clonotype. This chain joins TRBV28 and TRBJ1-6, with 7 bases lining up with TRBD1. J gave up 5 bases and V 4 bases, and 11 bases lay outside the gene matches. CDR3 length equals 17 residues. Germline V CDR1 and CDR2: MDHEN, SYDVKM. The CDR3 region is CASSSPPTGADNSPLHF. CDR3 in DNA: TGTGCCAGCAGTTCCCCTCCCACAGGGGCCGATAATTCACCCCTCCACTTT.

The CDR3 spells CAIRGLAGESSTDTQYF. The DNA of the CDR3 is TGTGCCATCAGGGGGCTAGCGGGGGAAAGTTCCACAGATACGCAGTATTTT. The chain joins TRBV10-3 to TRBJ2-3; TRBD2 matches at 10 bases. The CDR3 runs 17 residues. V was clipped by 6 bases and J by 2 bases; unmatched bases: 11. The germline gives CDR1 ENHRY, CDR2 SYGVKD.

Worth noting for this clonotype: A read error may be the cause here, since a much bigger clone is one base away. The chain couples TRBV7-2 to TRBJ2-1; D ambiguous. V shed 1 base and J shed 4 bases, with 14 bases lying between them. The CDR3 totals 16 residues. The V gene's germline CDR1 is SGHTA and CDR2 FQGNSA. The CDR3 region has the DNA TGTGCCAGCAGCTTAGGGGCTTCCTTCTTTTACAATGAGCAGTTCTTC. This sequence encodes CASSLGASFFYNEQFF.

This clonotype was detected many times. This sequence joins TRBV5-1 and TRBJ1-1; D gene uncertain. The germline V gene encodes CDR1 SGHRS and CDR2 YFSETQ. V lost 4 bases and J 1 base, leaving 8 bases between the germline ends. This CDR3 region has 13 residues. The CDR3 reads CASSGDGNTEAFF. Written as DNA, the CDR3 is TGCGCCAGCAGCGGTGATGGGAACACTGAAGCTTTCTTT.

In regard to this clonotype: With a much larger clone just one base away, this may be a read error. The chain uses TRBV11-2 and TRBJ1-1, with 8 nucleotides matching TRBD1. V lost 3 bases, J lost 5 bases, and 5 bases stayed unmatched. Germline CDR1 is SGHAT and CDR2 is FQNNGV. CDR3 length equals 14 residues. Here the CDR3 DNA reads TGTGCCAGCAGCTTCCGGACAGGGCTAACTGAAGCTTTCTTT. Its protein is CASSFRTGLTEAFF.

The sample holds many counts of this clonotype. The chain recombines TRBV28 with TRBJ1-4; a weak D match, TRBD1 (5 bases). Trimming removed 2 bases at V and 0 bases at J, with 7 bases between. CDR3 length: 15 residues. Germline V CDR1 and CDR2: MDHEN, SYDVKM. The CDR3 is CASSLVGPTNEKLFF. In DNA form, the CDR3 reads TGTGCCAGCAGTTTAGTGGGGCCAACTAATGAAAAACTGTTTTTT.

This clonotype was seen once. A much larger clonotype is one base distant, so this may be a read error. The V and J genes are TRBV19 and TRBJ2-7; D uncertain. CDR3 length: 14 amino acids. Germline CDR1 reads LNHDA; CDR2 reads SQIVND (reference sequence). The CDR3 DNA reads as TGTGCCAGTAGTATGGGTCCACCTCCCTACGAGCAGTGCTTC. Its protein product is CASSMGPPPYEQCF.

The chain employs TRBV3-1 and TRBJ1-5, with 9 positions matching TRBD1. Germline CDR1 reads LGHDT; CDR2 reads YNNKEL (reference sequence). Trimming removed 1 base from V and 6 bases from J; junction bases left unmatched: 4. The CDR3 spans 15 residues. This chain's CDR3 is CASSQAGQGSQPQHF. The CDR3 nucleotides read TGTGCCAGCAGCCAAGCTGGACAGGGGTCTCAGCCCCAGCATTTT.

This clonotype appeared many times. V and J are TRBV10-3 and TRBJ1-4; D may be TRBD1 (5 bases). The CDR3 loop spans 17 amino acids. Germline CDR1 and CDR2: ENHRY and SYGVKD. V was pared by 8 bases and J by 10 bases, with 29 bases between. The CDR3 is CAISPEGTESYLGKLFF. The CDR3 nucleotides are TGTGCCATCTCCCCAGAAGGGACGGAGTCGTATTTAGGAAAACTGTTTTTT.

CDR3 residues: CASSLRAGTGNTIYF. The CDR3 region has the DNA TGTGCCAGCAGCCTTAGGGCAGGGACTGGAAACACCATATATTTT. V is TRBV7-8 and J is TRBJ1-3, with D possibly matching TRBD1 (5 bases). The CDR3 covers 15 residues. V dropped 5 bases and J dropped 2 bases, with 13 bases sitting between them. Germline assignment: CDR1 SGHVS and CDR2 FQNEAQ. Together with reference TRBV7-8 and TRBJ1-3, the CDR3 gives the full variable domain: GAGVSQSPRYKVAKRGQDVALRCDPISGHVSLFWYQQALGQGPEFLTYFQNEAQLDKSGLPSDRFFAERPEGSVSTLKIQRTQQEDSAVYLCASSLRAGTGNTIYFGEGSWLTVV.

The chain recombines TRBV24-1 with TRBJ2-5, with 15 bases aligning to TRBD2. The junction had 10 bases not matched to a gene; V was cut back by 6 bases and J by 3 bases. The CDR3 consists of 18 residues. Per the germline V gene, CDR1 is KGHDR and CDR2 is SFDVKD. The CDR3 sequence is CATSRGLAGGQWKETQYF. The CDR3 DNA sequence: TGTGCCACCAGTCGGGGACTAGCGGGGGGCCAATGGAAAGAGACCCAGTACTTC.

This clonotype was seen repeatedly, ten times or more. The chain links TRBV20-1 to TRBJ2-7, with D perhaps matching TRBD1 (5 bases). The ends were cut back, 1 base at V and 3 bases at J, with 13 bases in the middle. Germline-derived CDR1 and CDR2 are DFQATT and SNEGSKA (reference sequence). The CDR3 is 14 residues long. As DNA, the CDR3 is TGCAGTGCTAGAGTAATTGACAGTAACTACGAGCAGTACTTC. This sequence encodes CSARVIDSNYEQYF.

This chain connects TRBV5-1 to TRBJ2-7; D is perhaps TRBD1 (6 bases). The germline V and J ends were trimmed by 0 bases and 2 bases, with 12 bases remaining between them. The germline V gene encodes CDR1 SGHRS and CDR2 YFSETQ. This CDR3 has 15 amino acids. CDR3 in amino acids: CASSLAPGEPYEQYF. The CDR3 region has the DNA TGCGCCAGCAGCTTGGCCCCAGGGGAACCCTACGAGCAGTACTTC.

This clonotype was picked up one time. The chain is built from TRBV29-1 and TRBJ2-1; D is perhaps TRBD1 (5 bases). Germline lookup yields CDR1 SQVTM and CDR2 ANQGSEA. Deletions cut 3 bases from V and 4 bases from J, with 13 bases between. The CDR3 is 14 residues long. CDR3 in amino acids: CSVETVAEYNEQFF. CDR3 DNA: TGCAGCGTTGAGACAGTAGCTGAATACAATGAGCAGTTCTTC.

This clonotype was seen only a few times. This sequence joins TRBV19 and TRBJ2-5; D is perhaps TRBD1 (5 bases). Germline V gives CDR1 LNHDA, CDR2 SQIVND (reference sequence). The CDR3 runs 16 residues. Trimming stripped 3 bases from V and 5 bases from J, with 19 bases between. The CDR3 loop is CASSMELPGKRETQYF. CDR3 bases: TGTGCCAGTAGTATGGAGCTCCCAGGGAAACGGGAGACCCAGTACTTC.

V usage is TRBV20-1 and J usage is TRBJ2-1; TRBD2 matches 8 bases. With 4 bases clipped from V and 7 bases from J, the junction kept 21 bases outside the gene matches. Germline assignment: CDR1 DFQATT and CDR2 SNEGSKA (reference sequence). The CDR3 is 18 amino acids. CDR3: CSATDTTPAGGGWNEQFF. The DNA of the CDR3 is TGCAGTGCTACGGATACGACGCCGGCGGGGGGAGGCTGGAATGAGCAGTTCTTC.

This chain links TRBV5-6 with TRBJ2-7, with 10 bases matching TRBD1. Losses at the gene ends were 4 bases for V and 3 bases for J; bases not matched to a gene: 7. Germline V CDR1 and CDR2: SGHDT, YYEEEE. The CDR3 is 15 amino acids. Here the CDR3 reads CASSRETGGIYEQYF. Here the CDR3 DNA reads TGTGCCAGCAGCCGTGAGACAGGGGGCATCTACGAGCAGTACTTC.

This clonotype has ten or more counts. The V gene is TRBV7-9, the J gene TRBJ2-7; TRBD1 agrees at 9 bases. V lost 5 bases, J lost 4 bases, and 6 bases stayed unmatched. CDR1 is SEHNR and CDR2 is FQNEAQ in the germline V gene (reference sequence). This CDR3 contains 14 residues. The CDR3 DNA reads as TGTGCCAGCAGCCCACAGGGGGCTTTTTACGAGCAGTACTTC. Translating gives CASSPQGAFYEQYF.

The rearrangement uses TRBV12-3 or TRBV12-4 and TRBJ2-7, with 7 bases matching TRBD2. The V segment lost 6 bases and the J segment 5 bases; nucleotides outside the gene matches: 4. The CDR3 runs to 12 residues. The CDR3 region is CASSPAGDEQYF. CDR3 nucleotides: TGTGCCAGCAGCCCCGCGGGGGACGAGCAGTACTTC.

The chain joins TRBV30 to TRBJ1-1; a weak D match, TRBD1 (6 bases). This CDR3 has 13 amino acids. V lost 1 base and J 8 bases, leaving 14 bases between the germline ends. Per germline, CDR1 GTSNPN and CDR2 SVGIG (reference sequence). The CDR3 here is CAWSASRTAEAFF. DNA of the CDR3: TGTGCCTGGAGTGCCTCCCGGACAGCCGAAGCTTTCTTT.

CDR3 sequence reads: CASSIRDGSYEQYV. CDR3 DNA: TGTGCCAGCAGCATTCGGGACGGCTCCTACGAGCAGTACGTC. The chain combines TRBV11-1 with TRBJ2-7; D may correspond to TRBD1 or TRBD2 (5 bases each). Germline assignment: CDR1 SGHAT and CDR2 FQDESV (reference sequence). Trimming stripped 5 bases from V and 0 bases from J, with 11 bases between. The CDR3 loop spans 14 amino acids.

This clonotype has at least ten counts. This chain joins TRBV20-1 and TRBJ2-5; tentatively, D is TRBD2 (6 bases). There are 13 residues in the CDR3. V lost 3 bases and J lost 2, with 10 bases in between. CDR1 and CDR2 (germline): DFQATT, SNEGSKA (reference sequence). The DNA of the CDR3 is TGCAGTGCTAGCGGGGGTAGTCAAGAGACCCAGTACTTC. It codes for CSASGGSQETQYF.

The rearrangement joins TRBV20-1 to TRBJ2-1; 13 bases align to TRBD2. Trimming took 0 bases from V and 0 from J; bases not matched to a gene: 5. CDR3 length: 18 residues. Looked up from germline, CDR1 is DFQATT and CDR2 is SNEGSKA (reference sequence). The CDR3 coding sequence is TGCAGTGCTAGAGATGCACTAGCGGGGGGGCCCTCCTACAATGAGCAGTTCTTC. Encoded protein: CSARDALAGGPSYNEQFF.

This chain joins TRBV7-9 and TRBJ2-1; D is uncertain. The CDR3 is 12 amino acids. Germline V gene lookup returns CDR1 SEHNR and CDR2 FQNEAQ (reference sequence). V lost 8 bases, J lost 0 bases, and 5 bases lay in between. The CDR3 is CASQNSYNEQFF. CDR3 sequence (DNA): TGTGCCAGCCAGAACTCCTACAATGAGCAGTTCTTC.

This chain connects TRBV20-1 to TRBJ1-2, with 7 bases lining up with TRBD1. J was trimmed by 2 bases and V by 5 bases; bases with no gene match: 2. This CDR3 comprises 12 residues. Germline CDR1 reads DFQATT; CDR2 reads SNEGSKA (reference sequence). CDR3 region: CSAAGQNYGYTF. The CDR3 coding sequence is TGCAGTGCTGCGGGACAGAACTATGGCTACACCTTC.

This clonotype was seen many times. The chain combines TRBV6-1 with TRBJ2-3; 8 bases align to TRBD1. Germline CDR1 reads MNHNS; CDR2 reads SASEGT. The CDR3 extends over 17 amino acids. V lost 2 bases, J lost 2 bases, and 9 bases stayed unmatched. Written as DNA, the CDR3 is TGTGCCAGCAGTGAATTAGGGACAGGACTTTACACAGATACGCAGTATTTT. Protein product: CASSELGTGLYTDTQYF.

The genes are TRBV3-1 and TRBJ2-1; 11 nucleotides line up with TRBD2. Germline CDR1 LGHDT, CDR2 YNNKEL (reference sequence). The CDR3 has 21 residues. Germline trimming cut 0 bases from V and 6 bases from J; bases unmatched to any gene: 19. CDR3: CASSQDLGTSGRHLQFNEQFF. Written as DNA, the CDR3 is TGTGCCAGCAGCCAAGATCTGGGGACTAGCGGAAGACATCTTCAATTCAATGAGCAGTTCTTC.

The table lists this clonotype with a count of one. The V call is TRBV3-1, the J call TRBJ2-3, with 12 bases lining up with TRBD2. V was clipped by 4 bases and J by 5 bases; unmatched bases: 7. CDR1 is LGHDT, CDR2 YNNKEL, per germline (reference sequence). The CDR3 is 16 amino acids. The CDR3 region has the DNA TGTGCCAGCAGCCTTGAGACTAGCGGGAGAAGAGATACGCAGTATTTT. Protein: CASSLETSGRRDTQYF.

Many counts were recorded for this clonotype. The chain couples TRBV5-1 to TRBJ2-1; D gene unclear. V lost 4 bases and J 4 bases, leaving 18 bases between the germline ends. The germline gives CDR1 SGHRS, CDR2 YFSETQ. CDR3 size: 16 residues. CDR3 amino acids: CASSVSVNLLYNEQFF. Written as DNA, the CDR3 is TGCGCCAGCAGCGTATCGGTAAATCTGTTATACAATGAGCAGTTCTTC.

This clonotype showed up many times. The chain combines TRBV6-1 with TRBJ2-3, with a possible D match to TRBD1 (6 bases). The CDR3 totals 13 residues. CDR1 is MNHNS, CDR2 SASEGT, per germline. V gave up 4 bases and J gave up 6 bases, with 11 bases separating them. CDR3 bases: TGTGCCAGCAGTGGGTCAGACAGGGATACGCAGTATTTT. This gives the protein CASSGSDRDTQYF.